This TCR beta chain stems from a study of T-cell memory formation after mild COVID-19 (dated by TCRdb to the early 2020s). The study in broad terms: TCR sequence clusters from the two donors were largely donor specific. The cohort comprised two young, previously healthy adult volunteers, one female and one male. In two donors, T-cell clones that expanded and contracted after mild COVID-19 were followed by sequencing TCRalpha and TCRbeta repertoires longitudinally. Study-level results and caveats: The study covered only two mild cases, and larger cohorts including severe cases with pre-infection samples were considered necessary. Contracting CD4+ clones turned up mainly in the CM and EM memory subsets, whereas EMRA was where CD8+ clones were enriched. Whether the second-wave clones peaking on day 37 were SARS-CoV-2 specific was not confirmed. From day 15 to 85, contracting clones showed balanced CD4/CD8 phenotypes, whereas a second wave of clones that expanded from day 15 to 37 leaned towards CD4+. Some responding clones were detected in pre-infection memory, suggesting pre-existing cross-reactive memory T cells joined the SARS-CoV-2 response.

Ficoll-Paque density gradient centrifugation was the method used to isolate PBMCs. The table lists this clonotype with a few counts. Its antigen target is currently unknown. Base quality data are lacking; no much larger clone is found one base away. There are 11 amino acids in the CDR3, from cysteine to phenylalanine inclusive. The retained sequence is limited to the CDR3, 33 bases, with the frame set at the first base. V is pared back by 5 bases and J by 4 bases, with 4 bases lying between the germline termini. From a lookup of the germline V gene, CDR1 and CDR2 are ENHRY and SYGVKD. Sequencer: Illumina NovaSeq 6000. TCRalpha and TCRbeta cDNA libraries were constructed by 5'RACE with constant-segment primers, with sample barcodes and unique molecular identifiers being introduced. Trizol reagent was used to extract RNA from every sample. Amplification of the libraries took two PCR steps, and the second step added a second sample barcode plus Illumina TruSeq adapters. The libraries were sequenced on an Illumina NovaSeq using 2 x 150 bp paired-end reads. In the paper's pipeline: With migec v1.2.7, reads were demultiplexed and then collapsed into UMI-guided consensus sequences. Using mixcr v2.1.11, UMI consensuses were aligned to TRA and TRB V and J templates and then assembled into clonotypes. A clonotype was counted as expanded or contracted only when both edgeR and NoisET called the clonotype significant, with the noise models trained on biological replicates. For edgeR calls, a false discovery rate-adjusted p below 0.01 and a log2 fold-change threshold of 1 were applied. As an exploratory analysis of dynamics, PCA with hierarchical clustering was applied to max-normalized trajectories of the 1000 most abundant clonotypes. Each responding clone was given a CD4 or CD8 phenotype based on the CD4+ and CD8+ repertoires, which had been sequenced separately. TCRdb's own reprocessing of the public reads used fastp at Q25 and MiXCR and kept productive beta chains. Rows are combined by CDR3 protein, so each entry shows the most common genes and DNA. TCRdb, rather than the study authors, made the V and J calls. In this sample the table shows nearly 350,000 distinct CDR3 sequences, approximately 12% of which occur a single time. About a fifth of the sample belongs to the ten largest clones.

The sample was PBMCs or a T cell subset sorted from them (not recorded which). This sequence uses TRBV10-3 and TRBJ2-3, with the D segment identity uncertain. The clonotype comes from a young man who had mild COVID-19 (a few samples of this study predate the infection). The sample titles of this study are shuffled in the database, so cell type and time point are left out; the donor was told from shared clones. The sequence in DNA is TGTGCCATCAGTCGTGCAGATACGCAGTATTTT. Its translation is CAISRADTQYF.